Included here is one T cell receptor (beta chain) sequence, with context. Its specificity is not known. The sample comes from a study of T cell repertoires in cytomegalovirus infection. General study results and limits: Clonotypes of TCR beta that were HLA-C-restricted and CMV-specific dominated the ex vivo response.

Trimming left V 6 bases short and J 2 bases short, with 5 bases between. Germline V lookup: CDR1 MDHEN, CDR2 SYDVKM. This CDR3 is 11 amino acids long. TCRdb recomputed calls from the reads with MiXCR, one row per CDR3 protein. The sample consists of 200,000 to 300,000 distinct CDR3 sequences, roughly an eighth of them appearing once. The sample comprised PBMCs. The origin of this receptor is a human donor in good health (CMV status not recorded). Some clones in this sample may be carry-over from other donors' samples. This rearrangement joins TRBV28 to TRBJ2-7, with D uncertain. The CDR3 bases are TGTGCCAGCAGCAAACCCTACGAGCAGTACTTC. It yields the protein CASSKPYEQYF.